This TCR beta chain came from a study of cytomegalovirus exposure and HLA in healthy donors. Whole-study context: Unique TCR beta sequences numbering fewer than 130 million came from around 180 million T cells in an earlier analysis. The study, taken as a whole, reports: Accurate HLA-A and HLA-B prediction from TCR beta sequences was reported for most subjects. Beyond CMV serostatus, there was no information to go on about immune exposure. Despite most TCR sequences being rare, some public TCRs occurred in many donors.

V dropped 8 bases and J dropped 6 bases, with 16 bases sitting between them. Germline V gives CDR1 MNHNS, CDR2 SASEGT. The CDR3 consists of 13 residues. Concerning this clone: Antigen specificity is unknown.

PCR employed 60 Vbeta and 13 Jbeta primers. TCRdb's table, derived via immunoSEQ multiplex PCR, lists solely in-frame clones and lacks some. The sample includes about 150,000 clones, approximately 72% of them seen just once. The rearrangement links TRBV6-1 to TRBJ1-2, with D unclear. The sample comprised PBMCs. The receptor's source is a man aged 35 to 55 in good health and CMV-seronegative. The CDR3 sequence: CASDPRRRDGYTF. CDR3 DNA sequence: TGTGCCAGCGATCCGAGGCGGAGAGATGGCTACACCTTC.